Listed below are T cell receptor beta chains from one sample, sequenced in a study of PD-1 blockade in classical Hodgkin lymphoma. Sequencing used immunoSEQ multiplex PCR; TCRdb keeps in-frame clones, though not all of them. Among roughly 23,000 clones, roughly 89% were seen once, and the ten largest hold roughly 0.27%. The sequenced sample consisted of CD4+ T cells from blood. The receptors derive from a human donor with classical Hodgkin lymphoma. Both conserved end residues are part of each CDR3. D genes are given only for firm matches. Some rows mark clone size as missing; the rest say once, few, many or name a class of expanded clone.

D gene,clone size,J gene,V gene,CDR3 DNA,CDR3 protein
NA,NA,TRBJ2-7,TRBV5-1,TGCGCCAGCAGCGGCTCGTACGGCCAAGTCGACGAGCAGTACTTC,CASSGSYGQVDEQYF
NA,NA,TRBJ1-2,TRBV6-1,TGTGCCAGCAGTGAAGGACCGGCTAACTATGGCTACACCTTC,CASSEGPANYGYTF
NA,NA,TRBJ1-2,TRBV7-8,TGTGCCAGCAGCTTCCCCCAGGGGTATGGCTACACCTTC,CASSFPQGYGYTF
NA,NA,TRBJ2-1,TRBV7-6,TGTGCCAGCAGCTTCGTGGAAACGGGGGAGCAGTTCTTC,CASSFVETGEQFF
TRBD1,NA,TRBJ2-7,TRBV4-1,TGCGCCAGCAGCCAAGGAGGACAGGGCTCCTACGAGCAGTACTTC,CASSQGGQGSYEQYF
NA,NA,TRBJ2-1,TRBV19,TGTGCCAGTAGTATACGGCTAGCGAGTATAGAGCAGTTCTTC,CASSIRLASIEQFF
NA,NA,TRBJ2-5,TRBV20-1,TGCAGTGCACGACTCGGAGAGACCCAGTACTTC,CSARLGETQYF
NA,NA,TRBJ1-5,TRBV5-1,TGCGCCAGCAGCTTGGGTTCGGGGGGGAGCAATCAGCCCCAGCATTTT,CASSLGSGGSNQPQHF
TRBD2,NA,TRBJ2-3,TRBV19,TGTGCCAGTAGGAAATGGTCTAGCGGGGTAAAAAGCACAGATACGCAGTATTTT,CASRKWSSGVKSTDTQYF
TRBD1,few,TRBJ1-2,TRBV12-5,TGTGCTAGTGGTGGGGACAGGGGCTACTATGGCTACACCTTC,CASGGDRGYYGYTF
NA,NA,TRBJ1-1,TRBV15,TGTGCCACCAGCAGAGAACACCGGAACACTGAAGCTTTCTTT,CATSREHRNTEAFF
TRBD2,NA,TRBJ2-1,TRBV7-8,TGTGCCAGCAGCTTGGATTCCGGGGGGGCCAAGAATGAGCAGTTCTTC,CASSLDSGGAKNEQFF
TRBD1,NA,TRBJ1-2,TRBV10-3,TGTGCCATCAGTGGGGACAGGGGCTATGGCTACACCTTC,CAISGDRGYGYTF
NA,NA,TRBJ1-1,TRBV5-6,TGTGCCAGCAGCTTGTCCATCAGGGTGAACACTGAAGCTTTCTTT,CASSLSIRVNTEAFF
NA,NA,TRBJ2-3,TRBV7-8,TGTGCCAGCAGCCTGCTCTCCACAGATACGCAGTATTTT,CASSLLSTDTQYF
NA,NA,TRBJ2-1,TRBV7-2,TGTGCCAGCACTCGCAGGGGAGGTGAGCAGTTCTTC,CASTRRGGEQFF
NA,NA,TRBJ1-6,TRBV5-4,TGTGCCAGCAGCCCCGTGGGGGATTCACCCCTCCACTTT,CASSPVGDSPLHF
NA,NA,TRBJ2-7,TRBV5-1,TGCGCCAGCAGCGAAGACGGCAGTGGGGCCTACGAGCAGTACTTC,CASSEDGSGAYEQYF
NA,NA,TRBJ2-7,TRBV29-1,TGCAGCGTTGAGGAGGACACAGACTACGAGCAGTACTTC,CSVEEDTDYEQYF
TRBD1,NA,TRBJ1-1,TRBV9,TGTGCCAGCAGCGTCGGACGACAGGGCTGGACTGAAGCTTTCTTT,CASSVGRQGWTEAFF
TRBD1,once,TRBJ2-7,TRBV30,TGTGCCTGGAGTGTCGGAGACAGGGGTTGGTACGAGCAGTACTTC,CAWSVGDRGWYEQYF
TRBD2,once,TRBJ2-1,TRBV7-3,TGTGCCAGCAGCATACTAGCGGGGGGCTCCAATGAGCAGTTCTTC,CASSILAGGSNEQFF
NA,once,TRBJ1-1,TRBV2,TGTGCCAGCAGATTAACAGCCACTGAAGCTTTCTTT,CASRLTATEAFF
NA,NA,TRBJ1-4,TRBV5-1,TGCGCCAGCAGCCAGACTAATGAAAAACTGTTCTTT,CASSQTNEKLFF
NA,NA,TRBJ1-2,TRBV21-1,TGTGCCAGCACTTCTCTGGGTGGGGGGGACGTTGGCTACACCTTC,CASTSLGGGDVGYTF
NA,once,TRBJ1-2,TRBV30,TGTGCCTGGGGGGGACCTCCCTATGGCTACACCTTC,CAWGGPPYGYTF
NA,NA,TRBJ2-5,TRBV29-1,TGCAGCGTGGGGGTAACGGAGACCCAGTACTTC,CSVGVTETQYF
NA,NA,TRBJ1-1,TRBV11-3,TGTGCCAGCAGCTTGGGCAGCCCCAACACTGAAGCTTTCTTT,CASSLGSPNTEAFF
NA,NA,TRBJ2-1,TRBV7-9,TGTGCCAGTGCCGGAGGTGAGCAGTTCTTC,CASAGGEQFF
NA,NA,TRBJ2-7,TRBV19,TGTGCCAGTGGCGGCGGTTCGTACGAGCAGTACTTC,CASGGGSYEQYF
TRBD1,NA,TRBJ1-1,TRBV7-8,TGTGCCAGCAGCCCAGGGGGGGTTTCGGAAGCTTTCTTT,CASSPGGVSEAFF
NA,NA,TRBJ2-1,TRBV20-1,TGCAGTGCCATGGACAACAATGAGCAGTTCTTC,CSAMDNNEQFF
NA,NA,TRBJ2-7,TRBV7-2,TGTGCCAGCAGCTTCGGACGGCCAAACGAGCAGTACTTC,CASSFGRPNEQYF
NA,NA,TRBJ2-3,TRBV11-2,TGTGCCAGCAGCTCGGGACTCCGATCTAGCACAGATACGCAGTATTTT,CASSSGLRSSTDTQYF
NA,NA,TRBJ1-3,TRBV9,TGTGCCAGCAGCGTAGACGTTTGGAACACCATATATTTT,CASSVDVWNTIYF
NA,NA,TRBJ1-2,TRBV5-5,TGTGCCAGCAGCGGTGTAGATACCCCCTATGGCTACACCTTC,CASSGVDTPYGYTF
NA,NA,TRBJ1-2,TRBV6-5,TGTGCCAGCAGCCGAAAGAGGGCCTATGGCTACACCTTC,CASSRKRAYGYTF
NA,NA,TRBJ2-5,TRBV7-9,TGTGCCAGCAGCTTAATCGAGACCCAGTACTTC,CASSLIETQYF
TRBD2,NA,TRBJ2-1,TRBV7-2,TGTGCCAGCAGCTTAGTAGCGGGGGGCCGCAGTGAGCAGTTCTTC,CASSLVAGGRSEQFF
TRBD1,once,TRBJ1-2,TRBV4-3,TGCGCCAGCAGCCAGGAGGATTCGGGACAGCCCCTTCTCTATGGCTACACCTTC,CASSQEDSGQPLLYGYTF
NA,NA,TRBJ2-3,TRBV29-1,TGCAGCGTTGAAAAAGTTAGTGATACGCAGTATTTT,CSVEKVSDTQYF
TRBD2,NA,TRBJ2-3,TRBV10-3,TGTGCCATCAGTGAGTCATTAGCGGGGGGCTACGGTACGCAGTATTTT,CAISESLAGGYGTQYF
NA,NA,TRBJ1-1,TRBV6-6,TGTGCCAGCATAGGGCCGACAGCGAACACTGAAGCTTTCTTT,CASIGPTANTEAFF
NA,NA,TRBJ2-1,TRBV9,TGTGCCAGCAGCGTAGTGGGGGGCTCCTACAATGAGCAGTTCTTC,CASSVVGGSYNEQFF
NA,few,TRBJ1-1,TRBV30,TGTGCCTGGCTCGGTAGTGGGGCTTTCTTT,CAWLGSGAFF
NA,NA,TRBJ1-3,TRBV6-5,TGTGCCAGCAGTTTTGACGGGCTGGACTCTGGAAACACCATATATTTT,CASSFDGLDSGNTIYF
TRBD2,NA,TRBJ2-1,TRBV5-1,TGCGCCAGCAGCCGATCCGGGACTAGCTCCTACAATGAGCAGTTCTTC,CASSRSGTSSYNEQFF
NA,NA,TRBJ1-6,TRBV27,TGTGCCAGCAGTCAGGGAGGGAATTCACCCCTCCACTTT,CASSQGGNSPLHF
NA,NA,TRBJ2-7,TRBV5-6,TGTGCCAGCAGCCTCCCTACCTACAGGGCCGGCGAGCAGTACTTC,CASSLPTYRAGEQYF
NA,NA,TRBJ1-4,TRBV6-5,TGTGCCAGCAGTTACTTGGGGCAGCCTAAAAAACTGTTTTTT,CASSYLGQPKKLFF
NA,NA,TRBJ1-3,TRBV9,TGTGCCAGCAGCGTAGAAGCAGGCCCTTCCTCTGGAAACACCATATATTTT,CASSVEAGPSSGNTIYF
TRBD1,NA,TRBJ1-5,TRBV7-2,TGTGCCAGCAGCCGGACAGGGGGTAGGGGTCAGCCCCAGCATTTT,CASSRTGGRGQPQHF
NA,NA,TRBJ2-1,TRBV7-2,TGTGCCAGCAGCTTGGACTGGTCCAATGAGCAGTTCTTC,CASSLDWSNEQFF
TRBD1,NA,TRBJ1-6,TRBV5-1,TGCGCCAGCAGCTTCCTGACAGGGTTGGGTTCACCCCTCCACTTT,CASSFLTGLGSPLHF
NA,NA,TRBJ1-2,TRBV11-3,TGTGCCAGCGGGACGGAGCCGTCTGGCTACACCTTC,CASGTEPSGYTF
TRBD1,NA,TRBJ1-4,TRBV15,TGTGCCACCAGCAGGACAGGGGATTTAGAAAAACTGTTTTTT,CATSRTGDLEKLFF
TRBD1,NA,TRBJ2-7,TRBV7-2,TGTGCCAAAAACGCTCGAGGGACAGGGAGGTACGAGCAGTACTTC,CAKNARGTGRYEQYF